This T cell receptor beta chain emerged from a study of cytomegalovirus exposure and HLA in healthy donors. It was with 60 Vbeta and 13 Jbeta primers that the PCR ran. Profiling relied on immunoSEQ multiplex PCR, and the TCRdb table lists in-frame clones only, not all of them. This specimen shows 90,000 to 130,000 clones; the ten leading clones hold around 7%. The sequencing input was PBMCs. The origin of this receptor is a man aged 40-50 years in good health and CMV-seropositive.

This CDR3 reads CASSRHRERDETQYF. The CDR3 DNA is TGTGCCAGCAGTCGTCACAGGGAGAGGGACGAGACCCAGTACTTC. The chain combines TRBV28 with TRBJ2-5, with D possibly being TRBD1 (6 bases). The CDR3 runs 15 residues. Trimming took 5 bases from V and 5 from J, leaving 18 bases between them. CDR1 is MDHEN and CDR2 is SYDVKM in the germline V gene.